The clone carrying this T cell receptor beta chain was recorded a few times. The antigen is unknown. This record belongs to a study of T cells in Graves' hyperthyroidism and ophthalmopathy. Overall study findings and caveats: Ophthalmopathy and stable hyperthyroidism were separated by a 13 V-J model.

CDR1 LNHNV and CDR2 YYDKDF come from the germline V gene (reference sequence). The CDR3 spans 16 residues. Between the trimmed V and J ends, which lost 1 base and 4 bases, there was a span of 16 bases. From RNA transcripts, TCR beta CDR3 regions were amplified. First-round RT-PCR of the TCR CDR3 relied on the HTBI primer set. From the multiplex PCR reads, TCRdb called clonotypes with MiXCR, one entry per CDR3 protein. Among about half a million distinct CDR3 sequences listed, 15% to 20% were seen once. Uncontrolled infection, other autoimmune disease, pregnancy and lactation each barred patients from inclusion.

The rearrangement links TRBV15 to TRBJ1-1; tentative D call: TRBD1 (5 bases). Sequencing was performed on blood. This TCR was recovered from a woman aged 25 to 39 with Graves' ophthalmopathy. The CDR3 region has the DNA TGTGCCACCAGCAGAGGGACACTGGGAGAGGGCACTGAAGCTTTCTTT. The encoded protein is CATSRGTLGEGTEAFF.